This T cell receptor beta chain emerged from a study of long-term antiretroviral therapy in people with HIV (dated by TCRdb to between 2020 and 2023). Concerning the study at large: Collection of the earliest samples took place about a decade ahead of the 2015 WHO recommendation for immediate ART, at a time when ART was typically delayed until CD4 counts fell. Whether ART initiation and durable HIV suppression were associated with changes in peripheral blood TRB repertoire composition and diversity was tested in a retrospective serial study. Test extractions of a monoclonal T-cell line alongside under 35 polyclonal samples showed no cross-contamination during QIAcube processing. About 35% of the 30 participants with HIV were female. A total of 150 to 200 cryopreserved PBMC samples came from 25 to 35 adults with confirmed HIV infection and were collected serially over a mean of about 6 years (range 1-12).

With regard to this clone: It has no known antigen specificity. Per-base qualities were not stored, and no clone one base away is much larger.

What the authors observed across the whole study: Unsorted PBMC were profiled instead of sorted CD4+ and CD8+ T cells because pre-ART samples had limited cell numbers. The repertoire was dominated across all time points by expanded TRB clones identified before ART initiation, although this dominance was seen to fluctuate and to decrease in many PLHIV after ART. Owing to limited PBMC availability, only the TCR beta chain was sequenced, without alpha chain pairing. Compared with controls, HIV repertoires had narrower CDR3 length ranges, and the network structure pointed to an antigen-experienced repertoire that shifted only slightly toward naive after ART. The samples span the years 2004 to 2017, and the ART regimens used may be less effective than current regimens. Inferences about post-ART repertoire changes are limited because no data were available on ART adherence, viral resistance or therapy changes. Starting ART was linked to a significant rise in TRB diversity, yet even after long-term ART the diversity remained significantly lower than in transplant donor controls.

V is pared back by 3 bases and J by 4 bases, with 5 bases lying between the germline termini. The germline V gene (reference sequence) gives CDR1 as SEHNR and CDR2 as FQNEAQ. The CDR3 sequence holds 12 residues, the cysteine and phenylalanine included. The only DNA kept is the CDR3, 36 bases in frame from the first base. To be included, a participant needed at least one PBMC sample from before ART initiation plus at least two post-ART samples. Every participant with HIV received treatment in the United States of America. Before DNA extraction, cryopreserved samples containing about 0.9-10 million PBMC were thawed and washed. At the time of the earliest PBMC sample, participants with HIV were aged between roughly 20 and 60 years. Per participant, PBMC samples came from 1-4 timepoints prior to ART initiation and 2-8 timepoints following ART initiation, for a median of 7 samples. For every participant, serial HIV viral load, CD4+ T-cell count, ART history and demographic data were obtained. A Qiagen kit on a QIAcube was used to extract genomic DNA from unsorted PBMC, with samples processed in batches of 12.

The immunoSEQ hsTCRB v3.0 assay was used at survey level resolution to sequence the TRB variable region. The targeted TRB sequencing depth was roughly 40,000-50,000 T-cell genomes per sample. TRB libraries were pooled and sequenced on an Illumina MiSeq using a v3 150-cycle kit. On the authors' methods: Repertoire analysis was performed in R inside a reproducible Nextflow workflow that covered QC, data transformation and analysis. LymphoSeq2, an R package for exploring AIRR-Seq data, was used to implement the custom analyses. A handful of samples that produced fewer than 5000 total TRB sequences were removed, so fewer than 200 HIV repertoires were analyzed. Of the approximately 190 retained HIV repertoires, approximately 57 were collected before and 120 to 130 after ART initiation. Each repertoire was downsampled to 5000 TRB nucleotide sequences, and summary statistics were averaged across 100 downsampling iterations. Only TRB sequences with CDR3 regions of at least seven amino acids were retained for analysis. A Shannon entropy-derived clonality score and the Gini coefficient were used to measure diversity. In the repertoire networks, any two of the top 5000 CDR3 amino acid sequences were connected whenever the two sequences differed by an edit distance of one. Antigen specificity groups and MHC restriction were predicted for TRB CDR3 amino acid sequences with GLIPH2. To flag known associations with CMV, EBV, HIV or tissue antigens, CDR3 amino acid sequences were compared against VDJdb and McPAS-TCR. Pre-ART, post-ART and control groups were compared with Wilcoxon signed-rank tests and Holm-Bonferroni correction. In TCRdb, the immuneACCESS table is reduced to in-frame sequences with V and J assigned. These tables do not hold every clone; where another copy was compared, an unresolved V gene accounts for under half, and the others remain unexplained. V and J calls and clone size are as listed in that table; D and trimming were resolved from the DNA. For this sample the table gives 22,000 or so clones, of which roughly 80% were detected only once. Of the sample, more than 15% is held by the ten largest clones.

The TCR comes from a middle-aged man with HIV. The sequencing used unsorted PBMCs, collected 0.5 years before starting antiretroviral therapy. Rearrangement joined TRBV7-9 to TRBJ2-3, with the D gene not confidently named. At the DNA level, the sequence is TGTGCCAGCAGCTTTTTGGCAGATACGCAGTATTTT. Translated, it reads CASSFLADTQYF.